These T cell receptor beta chains were read from a single sample in a study of blood T cells in healthy people across ages. TCRdb recomputed calls from the 5' RACE reads with MiXCR, one row per CDR3 protein. The sample has approximately 820,000 distinct CDR3 sequences, roughly 44% seen once. What was sequenced was blood. The receptor set was obtained from a man aged 60 to 75 in good health. Both conserved end residues are part of each CDR3. A D gene is named only where the DNA matches it firmly. Some rows mark clone size as missing; the rest say once, few, many or name a class of expanded clone.

>TRBV29-1|TRBJ1-2|NA|TRBD1
TGCAGCGTTGTGGGACAGGGGGTAGACTACACCTTC
CSVVGQGVDYTF
>TRBV14|TRBJ2-5|NA|NA
TGTGCCAGCAGCCAAGCCGGGTCTGTCTTTGTGCAGTACTTC
CASSQAGSVFVQYF
>TRBV29-1|TRBJ1-2|NA|TRBD1
TGCAGCGTCCTTGAAGAGGGGGCCTATGGCTACACCTTC
CSVLEEGAYGYTF
>TRBV20-1|TRBJ2-7|few|TRBD1
TGCAGTGCGATACAGGGGGCTTACTACCGCTCCTACGAGCAGTACTTC
CSAIQGAYYRSYEQYF
>TRBV6-2/TRBV6-3|TRBJ2-4|NA|TRBD1
TGTGCCACCCGAGGACAGGTAATCTACAATGAGCAGTACTTC
CATRGQVIYNEQYF
>TRBV9|TRBJ1-2|NA|NA
TGTGCCAGCAGCGTAGGACAGAACCCTTATCCATCCTACACCTTC
CASSVGQNPYPSYTF
>TRBV7-9|TRBJ1-6|NA|TRBD1
TGTGCCAGCAGCTCTAACCGGGACAGGGATTCACCCCTCCACTTT
CASSSNRDRDSPLHF
>TRBV6-1|TRBJ2-2|NA|NA
TGTGCCAGCAGTGTTGGCGGGCCGAACACCGGGGAGCTGTTTTTT
CASSVGGPNTGELFF
>TRBV29-1|TRBJ2-3|NA|NA
TGCAGCGTTGAGCTGGACACAGATAGGCAGTATTTT
CSVELDTDRQYF
>TRBV7-9|TRBJ1-3|NA|NA
TGTGCCAGTAGCTTAGGTGGACAGTTGCTCTCTGGAAACACCATATATTTT
CASSLGGQLLSGNTIYF
>TRBV6-6|TRBJ2-6|NA|NA
TGTGCCAGCAGCCTGACGCGGGCGGGATCTGGGGCCAACGTCCTGACTTTC
CASSLTRAGSGANVLTF
>TRBV29-1|TRBJ1-2|many|TRBD1
TGCAGCGTCCCGGACAGGGGTTACTATGGCTACACCTTC
CSVPDRGYYGYTF
>TRBV5-1|TRBJ1-1|NA|NA
TGCGCCAGCAGCAGAGGACAGACGCCTTTCCGCACTGAAGCTTTCTTT
CASSRGQTPFRTEAFF
>TRBV7-8|TRBJ2-3|NA|TRBD2
TGTGCCAGCAGCGCAGTCGGACTAGCGGGGGTATCAGATACGCAGTATTTT
CASSAVGLAGVSDTQYF
>TRBV27|TRBJ2-7|NA|NA
TGTGCCAGCAGTTCGGTAGGGGTGGGGCACTACGAGCAGTACTTC
CASSSVGVGHYEQYF
>TRBV6-2/TRBV6-3|TRBJ2-1|NA|NA
TGTGCCAGCAGTAGTCCGGACAATGAGCAGTTCTTC
CASSSPDNEQFF
>TRBV9|TRBJ1-1|NA|TRBD1
TGTGCCAGCAGCGTCGGGCCAGGGGGCGCGGGGACTGAAGCTTTCTTT
CASSVGPGGAGTEAFF
>TRBV5-1|TRBJ1-1|NA|NA
TGCGCCAGCAGCTTGGCCCCCGGACAGCCAATGAACACTGAAGCTTTCTTT
CASSLAPGQPMNTEAFF
>TRBV5-1|TRBJ2-7|NA|NA
TGCGCCAGCAGCTTAGTCGGCGGAAACAACGAGCAGTACTTC
CASSLVGGNNEQYF
>TRBV15|TRBJ2-7|few|NA
TGTGCCACCAGCGTCCAGGGCTACGAGCAGTACTTC
CATSVQGYEQYF
>TRBV24-1|TRBJ2-5|NA|NA
TGTGCCACCAGTGCGACAGAACCGTACCAAGAGACCCAGTACTTC
CATSATEPYQETQYF
>TRBV3-1|TRBJ1-1|NA|NA
TGTGCCAGCAGCCAAGTTAAGGGAGGCTCTGGAGCTTTCTTT
CASSQVKGGSGAFF
>TRBV12-3/TRBV12-4|TRBJ2-5|NA|NA
TGTGCCAGCAGACGCTCAAGGAGGTACCAAGAGACCCAGTACTTC
CASRRSRRYQETQYF
>TRBV21-1|TRBJ1-4|NA|NA
TGTGCCAGCAGCCCCAGTCTAACAGGGGATGAGCGCAGTAATGAAAAACTGTTTTTT
CASSPSLTGDERSNEKLFF
>TRBV20-1|TRBJ2-1|few|NA
TGCAGCGTTTTGTACAGATACAATGAGCAGTTCTTC
CSVLYRYNEQFF